This TCR beta chain is from a study of beta chain features in type 1 diabetes. This clone has just a few counts. Sequenced material consisted of expressed TCRB transcripts (all of the isolated RNA was reverse transcribed). Clones were sequenced by immunoSEQ multiplex PCR, and TCRdb holds only the in-frame ones, with some missing. Of 300,000 to 400,000 clones in the sample, approximately 8% are singletons; the top ten hold 0.44%. This sequence was found in a woman under 30 in good health. Material: central memory CD4+ T cells from blood.

As DNA, the CDR3 is TGCGCCAGCAGCATGCGACAGGGGGGCTACGAGCAGTACTTC. This sequence encodes CASSMRQGGYEQYF. This sequence joins TRBV5-1 and TRBJ2-7; TRBD1 agrees at 9 bases. The CDR3 extends over 14 amino acids. Per the germline V gene, CDR1 is SGHRS and CDR2 is YFSETQ. Trimming removed 4 bases from V and 3 bases from J; junction bases left unmatched: 5.